Presented here are 6 T cell receptor beta chains from one specimen sequenced in a study of cytomegalovirus exposure and HLA in healthy donors (dated by TCRdb to about 2017). Library generation was performed with the immunoSEQ multiplex PCR assay. A mixture of 60 forward primers for TCR Vbeta segments and 13 reverse primers for TCR Jbeta segments was used in the multiplex PCR. The table comes from immuneACCESS by way of TCRdb, which keeps in-frame sequences with V and J called. Part of the clones is missing from these tables; in studies checked, under half for an unresolved V gene and the rest for unknown reasons. This sample's table lists 70,000 or so clones. 2.5% to 3% of the sample goes to the ten largest clones. Sequencing was done on a sample of PBMCs. These TCRs come from a man aged 40-55 years in good health and CMV-seronegative.

V is TRBV28 and J is TRBJ1-1, with a possible D match to TRBD1 (5 bases). Trimming shortened V by 6 bases and J by 0 bases, and 17 bases separated the two germline ends. The CDR3 runs 16 residues. Germline V gene lookup returns CDR1 MDHEN and CDR2 SYDVKM. CDR3: CASRVGLRVMNTEAFF. DNA for the CDR3: TGTGCCAGCAGGGTGGGACTCAGGGTCATGAACACTGAAGCTTTCTTT.

The chain combines TRBV7-9 with TRBJ2-5; D is perhaps TRBD1 (6 bases). Germline-derived CDR1 and CDR2 are SEHNR and FQNEAQ (reference sequence). Deletions cut 1 base from V and 7 bases from J, with 16 bases between. The length of the CDR3 is 15 residues. CDR3: CASSLGSDRSLTQYF. The CDR3 DNA reads TGTGCCAGCAGCTTAGGATCCGACAGGTCGTTGACCCAGTACTTC.

This chain links TRBV19 with TRBJ2-1, with TRBD1 as a possible D gene (5 bases). V was pared by 5 bases and J by 4 bases, with 18 bases between. Germline CDR1 reads LNHDA; CDR2 reads SQIVND (reference sequence). The CDR3 extends over 16 amino acids. CDR3 in DNA: TGTGCCAGTAGTGCCAGGGTGGGGCGCACGTACAATGAGCAGTTCTTC. This sequence encodes CASSARVGRTYNEQFF. Complete variable domain (other parts from reference TRBV19 and TRBJ2-1): DGGITQSPKYLFRKEGQNVTLSCEQNLNHDAMYWYRQDPGQGLRLIYYSQIVNDFQKGDIAEGYSVSREKKESFPLTVTSAQKNPTAFYLCASSARVGRTYNEQFFGPGTRLTVL.

Turning to this clone: The junction and the germline gene differ at one end; a read error may be behind it. The chain links TRBV29-1 to TRBJ2-7; 14 positions agree with TRBD2. This CDR3 spans 13 amino acids. From germline, CDR1 is SQVTM and CDR2 ANQGSEA. Here the CDR3 reads CSVQSGTSGGRDF. CDR3 nucleotide sequence: TGCAGCGTCCAGTCCGGGACTAGCGGGGGCCGGGATTTC.

The chain joins TRBV5-5 to TRBJ1-5; D gene ambiguous. Germline CDR1 is SGHKS and CDR2 is YYEKEE (reference sequence). Trimming pared 0 bases from V and 5 bases from J, leaving 6 bases between. This CDR3 spans 13 amino acids. Here the CDR3 reads CASSLVPDQPQHF. DNA of the CDR3: TGTGCCAGCAGCTTGGTTCCCGATCAGCCCCAGCATTTT.

The V and J genes are TRBV6-1 and TRBJ2-7; TRBD1 matches at 9 bases. CDR1 and CDR2 (germline): MNHNS, SASEGT. Unmatched junction bases numbered 13, after V lost 4 bases and J lost 12 bases. The CDR3 runs to 14 residues. This CDR3 is CASSGPGQGLTWYF. For the CDR3, the DNA is TGTGCCAGCAGTGGACCGGGACAGGGATTGACGTGGTACTTC.